A single sample gave rise to the 26 T cell receptor beta chains below, sequenced in a study of blood T cell repertoires in COVID-19. The method was immunoSEQ multiplex PCR; TCRdb's version includes in-frame clones alone and lacks a portion of them. The table shows roughly 170,000 clones, with 80% to 90% occurring only once. Sequenced material: PBMCs or T cells enriched from blood (not recorded which). These receptors were obtained from a woman aged 45-65 years in a cohort exposed to, infected with or recovered from COVID-19 (not recorded which).

CDR3 sequence: CASSSSAGTADSPLHF. CDR3 sequence (DNA): TGTGCCAGCAGTTCATCCGCCGGGACAGCTGACTCACCCCTCCACTTT. V is TRBV6-2 or TRBV6-3 and J is TRBJ1-6; 7 nucleotides agree with TRBD1. J lost 10 bases, V lost 4 bases, and 13 bases had no gene match. The CDR3 extends over 16 amino acids. Germline V gene lookup returns CDR1 MNHEY and CDR2 SVGEGT.

This clone was seen just once. CDR3 sequence: CASSPLPGVSLGTGELFF. CDR3 nucleotide sequence: TGTGCCAGCAGTCCGCTCCCGGGGGTCTCCCTGGGTACCGGGGAGCTGTTTTTT. V usage is TRBV28 and J usage is TRBJ2-2, with D perhaps TRBD2 (6 bases). This CDR3 is 18 amino acids long. V was cut by 5 bases and J by 5 bases, with 24 bases left in between. Germline V CDR1 and CDR2: MDHEN, SYDVKM.

The chain carries TRBV7-2 and TRBJ1-1; D call uncertain. Between the trimmed V and J ends, which lost 1 base and 1 base, there was a span of 10 bases. CDR3 length equals 15 residues. Germline CDR1 reads SGHTA; CDR2 reads FQGNSA. The CDR3 here is CASSLVLAQNTEAFF. The CDR3 DNA sequence: TGTGCCAGCAGCTTAGTTCTCGCACAGAACACTGAAGCTTTCTTT.

The chain links TRBV5-4 to TRBJ1-2; D is possibly TRBD1 (5 bases). Germline lookup yields CDR1 SGHNT and CDR2 YYREEE (reference sequence). V gave up 0 bases and J gave up 4 bases, with 7 bases separating them. The length of the CDR3 is 13 residues. CDR3 in amino acids: CASSLEDSYGYTF. CDR3 in DNA: TGTGCCAGCAGCTTGGAAGACAGCTATGGCTACACCTTC. The full variable domain, its missing parts supplied by reference TRBV5-4 and TRBJ1-2, is ETGVTQSPTHLIKTRGQQVTLRCSSQSGHNTVSWYQQALGQGPQFIFQYYREEENGRGNFPPRFSGLQFPNYSSELNVNALELDDSALYLCASSLEDSYGYTFGSGTRLTVV.

The CDR3 DNA reads as TGTGCCAGCAGCCAAGATGACAGGGGCACAGATACGCAGTATTTT. Its translation: CASSQDDRGTDTQYF. This sequence joins TRBV14 and TRBJ2-3; 7 bases are shared with TRBD1. The V segment lost 0 bases and the J segment 1 base; nucleotides outside the gene matches: 1. Germline V gene data show CDR1 as SGHDN and CDR2 as FVKESK. The CDR3 covers 15 residues.

V usage is TRBV27 and J usage is TRBJ2-5, with 9 bases that match TRBD2. The CDR3 is 15 residues long. Germline assignment: CDR1 MNHEY and CDR2 SMNVEV (reference sequence). The junction had 11 bases not matched to a gene; V was cut back by 7 bases and J by 5 bases. The DNA for the CDR3 is TGTGCCAGCATAGGTCTGGCGGGGGGGCTTGAGACCCAGTACTTC. Encoded protein: CASIGLAGGLETQYF.

The chain combines TRBV2 with TRBJ1-1, with D hard to call. The V gene's germline CDR1 is SNHLY and CDR2 FYNNEI. The CDR3 is made up of 15 amino acids. V lost 3 bases to trimming and J lost 11 bases, with 22 bases between them. This CDR3 reads CASSEVTARRYGAFF. The CDR3 DNA reads as TGTGCCAGCAGTGAGGTCACAGCTCGCCGATATGGGGCTTTCTTT.

The chain couples TRBV3-1 (or the pseudogene TRBV3-2) to TRBJ1-1; D not resolved. The CDR3 covers 13 residues. Germline lookup yields CDR1 LGHDT and CDR2 YNNKEL (reference sequence). Trimming pared 1 base from V and 4 bases from J, leaving 7 bases between. CDR3 sequence reads: CASSQVPSTEAFF. CDR3 in DNA: TGTGCCAGCAGCCAAGTCCCTAGCACTGAAGCTTTCTTT.

This sequence joins TRBV9 and TRBJ2-7; 9 nucleotides match TRBD1. Trimming at V came to 0 bases and at J to 5 bases, leaving 9 bases not matched to a gene. Germline values: CDR1 SGDLS, CDR2 YYNGEE. The CDR3 is 16 residues long. CDR3 DNA: TGTGCCAGCAGCGTAGGACTGGGACAGGGCGCGAACGAGCAGTACTTC. This sequence encodes CASSVGLGQGANEQYF.

V usage is TRBV4-1 and J usage is TRBJ2-7; the match to TRBD1 covers 9 bases. The CDR3 has 15 amino acids. The V and J ends lost 3 bases and 4 bases, in that order; junction bases with no gene match: 7. Germline V lookup: CDR1 MGHRA, CDR2 YSYEKL. The CDR3 DNA sequence: TGCGCCAGCAGCCAGCCGGGACAGGGACGTTACGAGCAGTACTTC. Amino acids: CASSQPGQGRYEQYF.

The chain couples TRBV19 to TRBJ2-7; 15 bases are shared with TRBD2. With V trimmed by 4 bases and J by 6 bases, 10 bases remained unmatched. This CDR3 spans 17 amino acids. Germline CDR1 reads LNHDA; CDR2 reads SQIVND (reference sequence). The CDR3 coding sequence is TGTGCCAGTAGTAATACCCGCCGGACTAGCGGGGGGGCCGAGCAGTACTTC. This encodes CASSNTRRTSGGAEQYF.

This clone is a singleton in its sample. The V and J genes are TRBV20-1 and TRBJ1-1, with D possibly matching TRBD1 (5 bases). The CDR3 is made up of 12 amino acids. Between the trimmed V and J ends, which lost 3 bases and 3 bases, there was a span of 8 bases. Looked up from germline, CDR1 is DFQATT and CDR2 is SNEGSKA (reference sequence). CDR3: CSASRGDTEAFF. The CDR3, as DNA: TGCAGTGCTAGTCGGGGGGACACTGAAGCTTTCTTT.

V is TRBV28 and J is TRBJ1-1; 7 bases align to TRBD1. This CDR3 is built from 13 residues. Trimming cost V 3 bases and J 6 bases; bases outside gene matches: 4. Per germline, CDR1 MDHEN and CDR2 SYDVKM. CDR3 DNA sequence: TGTGCCAGCAGTTTCGGACAGGTCCCTGAAGCTTTCTTT. Translating gives CASSFGQVPEAFF. The variable domain in full, completed from reference TRBV28 and TRBJ1-1, reads DVKVTQSSRYLVKRTGEKVFLECVQDMDHENMFWYRQDPGLGLRLIYFSYDVKMKEKGDIPEGYSVSREKKERFSLILESASTNQTSMYLCASSFGQVPEAFFGQGTRLTVV.

The table lists this clone with a count of one. The V gene is TRBV28, the J gene TRBJ1-5, with a weak D call TRBD1 (5 bases). Trimming cost V 8 bases and J 4 bases, with 9 bases left between them. Per the germline V gene, CDR1 is MDHEN and CDR2 is SYDVKM. The CDR3 has 12 residues. The DNA for the CDR3 is TGTGCCAGCGCTCAGGGAAATCAGCCCCAGCATTTT. This gives the protein CASAQGNQPQHF.

The chain recombines TRBV7-2 with TRBJ2-1; TRBD2 matches at 11 bases. The trim removed 5 bases at V and 7 bases at J, leaving 7 bases unmatched. CDR3 length equals 15 residues. Germline V lookup: CDR1 SGHTA, CDR2 FQGNSA. The CDR3 spells CASSVSGRASNEQFF. The CDR3, as DNA: TGTGCCAGCAGCGTTAGCGGGAGGGCCTCGAATGAGCAGTTCTTC.

This clone has only one observation. The CDR3 loop is CASSFTGGAGNTIYF. CDR3 DNA: TGTGCCAGCAGCTTCACAGGGGGCGCGGGAAACACCATATATTTT. The chain carries TRBV7-9 and TRBJ1-3; 9 bases are a match to TRBD1. Germline CDR1 and CDR2: SEHNR and FQNEAQ (reference sequence). This CDR3 is built from 15 residues. J gave up 4 bases and V 3 bases, and 4 bases lay outside the gene matches.

This chain links TRBV24-1 with TRBJ2-1, with 7 nucleotides matching TRBD2. In germline, CDR1 is KGHDR, CDR2 SFDVKD. V lost 6 bases to trimming and J lost 4 bases; unmatched junction nucleotides: 17. The CDR3 runs to 18 residues. The CDR3, as DNA: TGTGCCACCAGTACCCAACGGCCAGCGGGAAGTCTATACAATGAGCAGTTCTTC. Its protein product is CATSTQRPAGSLYNEQFF.

This chain connects TRBV5-4 to TRBJ1-2; the match to TRBD1 covers 9 bases. CDR1 is SGHNT, CDR2 YYREEE, per germline (reference sequence). V gave up 7 bases and J gave up 8 bases; unmatched junction bases: 6. This CDR3 comprises 12 residues. The chain's CDR3 is CASLDRGRGYTF. The CDR3 nucleotides are TGTGCCAGCCTGGACAGGGGCCGCGGCTACACCTTC.

V and J are TRBV3-1 (or the pseudogene TRBV3-2) and TRBJ1-1; the match to TRBD1 covers 7 bases. CDR3 length: 14 residues. Per the germline V gene, CDR1 is LGHDT and CDR2 is YNNKEL (reference sequence). V was clipped by 2 bases and J by 3 bases; unmatched bases: 3. CDR3 sequence: CASSQTGEHTEAFF. The CDR3 DNA follows: TGTGCCAGCAGCCAAACAGGGGAGCACACTGAAGCTTTCTTT.

The gene calls are TRBV28 and TRBJ2-7, with D possibly matching TRBD1 (6 bases). The CDR3 runs to 13 residues. Germline-derived CDR1 and CDR2 are MDHEN and SYDVKM. Trimming took 8 bases from V and 3 from J, leaving 14 bases between them. CDR3 region: CASGGTGYYEQYF. The CDR3 coding sequence is TGTGCCAGCGGGGGTACAGGGTACTACGAGCAGTACTTC.

The chain uses TRBV5-4 and TRBJ2-1; 14 bases line up with TRBD2. The CDR3 consists of 16 residues. V lost 0 bases to trimming and J lost 7 bases; unmatched junction nucleotides: 3. CDR1 SGHNT and CDR2 YYREEE come from the germline V gene (reference sequence). The CDR3 nucleotides are TGTGCCAGCAGCTTGGAGGGACTAGCGGGAGTTAATGAGCAGTTCTTC. Its protein product is CASSLEGLAGVNEQFF.

This clone was found once. The chain links TRBV28 to TRBJ2-1, with D possibly matching TRBD2 (6 bases). CDR3 length: 13 residues. Germline CDR1 reads MDHEN; CDR2 reads SYDVKM. V lost 3 bases and J lost 11, with 14 bases in between. The CDR3 region is CASSFPTRYKQFF. CDR3 in DNA: TGTGCCAGCAGTTTCCCGACTAGATACAAGCAGTTCTTC.

Worth noting for this clone: The sample holds other DNA sequences that translate to the same CDR3. The chain has TRBV19 and TRBJ1-3; D remains unclear. Trimming left V 3 bases short and J 0 bases short, with 6 bases between. CDR1 and CDR2 (germline): LNHDA, SQIVND (reference sequence). The CDR3 has 14 amino acids. The CDR3 sequence: CASSIPSSGNTIYF. The DNA for the CDR3 is TGTGCCAGTAGTATTCCGAGCTCTGGAAACACCATATATTTT.

This clone was found once. The V and J genes are TRBV5-4 and TRBJ1-6; D remains ambiguous. The CDR3 consists of 12 residues. Germline V CDR1 and CDR2: SGHNT, YYREEE (reference sequence). V was clipped by 3 bases and J by 9 bases, with 7 bases between them. The CDR3 DNA reads as TGTGCCAGCAGCTGGAGAGGTTCACCCCTCCACTTT. Translation gives CASSWRGSPLHF.

Here the CDR3 DNA reads TGTGCCAGCAGCCCCGGGACAGTGTTTGATGGCTACACCTTC. Translating gives CASSPGTVFDGYTF. The chain links TRBV5-6 to TRBJ1-2; 7 bases are a match to TRBD1. The length of the CDR3 is 14 residues. V trimming: 4 bases; J trimming: 6 bases; junction bases outside the gene matches: 9. The germline V gene has CDR1 SGHDT and CDR2 YYEEEE. The entire variable domain, with the rest obtained from reference TRBV5-6 and TRBJ1-2, is as follows: DAGVTQSPTHLIKTRGQQVTLRCSPKSGHDTVSWYQQALGQGPQFIFQYYEEEERQRGNFPDRFSGHQFPNYSSELNVNALLLGDSALYLCASSPGTVFDGYTFGSGTRLTVV.

The chain employs TRBV19 and TRBJ2-6; TRBD1 might be the D (7 bases). This CDR3 is 19 amino acids long. The V end lost 2 bases, the J end lost 2 bases, and 19 bases lay between the germline ends. Per the germline V gene, CDR1 is LNHDA and CDR2 is SQIVND (reference sequence). CDR3 in DNA: TGTGCCAGTAGTATAAGTCTTGGAGGGGGCAGGGCTGGGGCCAACGTCCTGACTTTC. This codes for CASSISLGGGRAGANVLTF. Based on the CDR3 plus reference TRBV19 and TRBJ2-6, the full variable domain is DGGITQSPKYLFRKEGQNVTLSCEQNLNHDAMYWYRQDPGQGLRLIYYSQIVNDFQKGDIAEGYSVSREKKESFPLTVTSAQKNPTAFYLCASSISLGGGRAGANVLTFGAGSRLTVL.